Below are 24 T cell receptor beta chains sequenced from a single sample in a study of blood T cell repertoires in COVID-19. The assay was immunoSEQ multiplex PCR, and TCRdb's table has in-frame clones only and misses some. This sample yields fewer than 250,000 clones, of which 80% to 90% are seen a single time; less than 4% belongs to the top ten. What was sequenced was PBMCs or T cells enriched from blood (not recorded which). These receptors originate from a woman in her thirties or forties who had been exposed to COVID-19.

CDR3 loop: CASSLGNTIYF. The CDR3, as DNA: TGTGCCAGCAGCCTTGGAAACACCATATATTTT. V is TRBV9 and J is TRBJ1-3; D is ambiguous. CDR3 length equals 11 residues. CDR1 SGDLS and CDR2 YYNGEE come from the germline V gene. The V end lost 4 bases, the J end lost 3 bases, and 2 bases lay between the germline ends.

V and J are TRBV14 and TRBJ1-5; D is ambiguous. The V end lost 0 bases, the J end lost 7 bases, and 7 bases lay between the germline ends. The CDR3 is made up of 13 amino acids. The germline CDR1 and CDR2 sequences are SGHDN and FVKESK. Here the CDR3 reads CASSQDAGQPQHF. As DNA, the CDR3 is TGTGCCAGCAGCCAAGACGCGGGGCAGCCCCAGCATTTT.

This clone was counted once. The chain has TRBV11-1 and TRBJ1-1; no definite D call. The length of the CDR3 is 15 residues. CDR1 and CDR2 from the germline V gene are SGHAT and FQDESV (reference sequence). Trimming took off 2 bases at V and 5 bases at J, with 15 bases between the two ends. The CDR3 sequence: CASSLNTGIRTEAFF. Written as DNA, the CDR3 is TGTGCCAGCAGCTTAAACACGGGGATTCGGACTGAAGCTTTCTTT.

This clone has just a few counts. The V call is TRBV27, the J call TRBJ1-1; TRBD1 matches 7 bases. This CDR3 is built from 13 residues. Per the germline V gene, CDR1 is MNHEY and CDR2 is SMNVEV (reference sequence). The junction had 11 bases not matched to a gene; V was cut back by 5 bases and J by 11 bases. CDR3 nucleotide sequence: TGTGCCAGCAGTAACTGGGACAGAGGTGACGCTTTCTTT. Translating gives CASSNWDRGDAFF.

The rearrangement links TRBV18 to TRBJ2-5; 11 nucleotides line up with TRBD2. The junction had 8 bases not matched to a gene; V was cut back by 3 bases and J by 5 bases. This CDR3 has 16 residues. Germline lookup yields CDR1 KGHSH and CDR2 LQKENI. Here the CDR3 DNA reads TGTGCCAGCTCACCTGGGGGGACTAGCGGTCAGGAGACCCAGTACTTC. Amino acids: CASSPGGTSGQETQYF.

The CDR3 DNA follows: TGTGCCAGCAGCCAGGTGACAGTTTGTGATAGGCAGCCCCAGCATTTT. Residues: CASSQVTVCDRQPQHF. The rearrangement uses TRBV14 and TRBJ1-5, with TRBD1 as a possible D gene (5 bases). The length of the CDR3 is 16 residues. CDR1 and CDR2 from the germline V gene are SGHDN and FVKESK. V lost 3 bases to trimming and J lost 7 bases, with 19 bases between them.

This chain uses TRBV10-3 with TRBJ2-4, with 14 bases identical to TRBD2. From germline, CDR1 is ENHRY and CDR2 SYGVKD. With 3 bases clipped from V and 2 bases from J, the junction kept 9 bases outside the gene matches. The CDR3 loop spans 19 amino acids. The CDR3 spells CAISESTSGGAGSKNIQYF. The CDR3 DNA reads TGTGCCATCAGTGAATCGACTAGCGGGGGGGCCGGGTCCAAAAACATTCAGTACTTC.

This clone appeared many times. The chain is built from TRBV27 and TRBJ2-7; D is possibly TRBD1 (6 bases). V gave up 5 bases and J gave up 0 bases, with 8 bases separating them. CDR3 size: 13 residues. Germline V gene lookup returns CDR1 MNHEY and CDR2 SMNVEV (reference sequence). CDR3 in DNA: TGTGCCAGCAGTACAGGGATCTCCTACGAGCAGTACTTC. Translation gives CASSTGISYEQYF.

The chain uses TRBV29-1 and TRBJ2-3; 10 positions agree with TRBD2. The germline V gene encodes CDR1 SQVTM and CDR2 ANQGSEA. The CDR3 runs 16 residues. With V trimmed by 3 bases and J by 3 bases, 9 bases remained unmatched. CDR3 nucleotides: TGCAGCGTTGACCCCAGTAGCGGGGGGCAGACAGATACGCAGTATTTT. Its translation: CSVDPSSGGQTDTQYF.

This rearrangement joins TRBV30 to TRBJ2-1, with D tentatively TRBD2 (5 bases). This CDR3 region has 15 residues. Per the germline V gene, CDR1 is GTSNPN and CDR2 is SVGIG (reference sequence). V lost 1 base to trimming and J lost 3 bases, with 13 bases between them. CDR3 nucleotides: TGTGCCTGGAGTGACCGGGTCGGGGTCTACAATGAGCAGTTCTTC. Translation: CAWSDRVGVYNEQFF.

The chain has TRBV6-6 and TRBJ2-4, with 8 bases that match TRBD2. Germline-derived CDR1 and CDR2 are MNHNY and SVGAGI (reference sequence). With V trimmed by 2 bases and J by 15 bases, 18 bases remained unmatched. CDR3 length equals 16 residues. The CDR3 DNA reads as TGTGCCAGCAGTTACCGAGCGGGGGCCCGCGAATTATTCCGGTACTTC. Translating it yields CASSYRAGARELFRYF.

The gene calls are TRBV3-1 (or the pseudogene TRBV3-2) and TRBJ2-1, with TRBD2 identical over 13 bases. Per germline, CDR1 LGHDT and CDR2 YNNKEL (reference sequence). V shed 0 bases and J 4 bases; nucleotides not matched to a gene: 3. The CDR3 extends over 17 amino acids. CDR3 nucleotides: TGTGCCAGCAGCCAAGATTCACTAGCGGGGGGGTACAATGAGCAGTTCTTC. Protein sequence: CASSQDSLAGGYNEQFF.

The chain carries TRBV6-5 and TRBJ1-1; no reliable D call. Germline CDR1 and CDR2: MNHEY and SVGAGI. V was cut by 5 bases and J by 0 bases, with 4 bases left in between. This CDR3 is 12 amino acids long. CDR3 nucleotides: TGTGCCAGCAGTCCGTTGAACACTGAAGCTTTCTTT. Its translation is CASSPLNTEAFF.

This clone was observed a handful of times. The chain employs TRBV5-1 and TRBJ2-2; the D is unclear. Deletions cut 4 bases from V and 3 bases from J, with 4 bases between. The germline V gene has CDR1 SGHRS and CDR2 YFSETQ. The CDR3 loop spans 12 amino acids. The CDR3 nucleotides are TGCGCCAGCAGCCCCTACACCGGGGAGCTGTTTTTT. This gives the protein CASSPYTGELFF.

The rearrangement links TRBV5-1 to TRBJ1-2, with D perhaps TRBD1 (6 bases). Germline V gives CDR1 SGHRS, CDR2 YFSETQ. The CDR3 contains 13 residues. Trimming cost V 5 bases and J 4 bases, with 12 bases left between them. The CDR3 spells CASRLTGLYGYTF. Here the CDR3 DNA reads TGCGCCAGCAGGCTGACAGGCCTCTATGGCTACACCTTC.

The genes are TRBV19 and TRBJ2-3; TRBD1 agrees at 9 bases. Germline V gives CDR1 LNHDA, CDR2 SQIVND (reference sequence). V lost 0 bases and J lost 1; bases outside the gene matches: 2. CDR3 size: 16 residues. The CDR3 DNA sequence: TGTGCCAGTAGTATAGAGACAGGGGGGGGCACAGATACGCAGTATTTT. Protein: CASSIETGGGTDTQYF. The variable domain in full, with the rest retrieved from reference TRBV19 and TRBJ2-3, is DGGITQSPKYLFRKEGQNVTLSCEQNLNHDAMYWYRQDPGQGLRLIYYSQIVNDFQKGDIAEGYSVSREKKESFPLTVTSAQKNPTAFYLCASSIETGGGTDTQYFGPGTRLTVL.

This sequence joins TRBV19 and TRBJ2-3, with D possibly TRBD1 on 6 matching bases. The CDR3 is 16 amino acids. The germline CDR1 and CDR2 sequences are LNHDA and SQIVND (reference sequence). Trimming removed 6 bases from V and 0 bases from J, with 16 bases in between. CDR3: CASRATGRISTDTQYF. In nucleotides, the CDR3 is TGTGCCAGTAGGGCTACAGGGCGAATCAGCACAGATACGCAGTATTTT.

Written as DNA, the CDR3 is TGCGCCAGCAGCCAAGTCCTAGGACAGCGAATTAACTATGGCTACACCTTC. This sequence encodes CASSQVLGQRINYGYTF. The chain links TRBV4-1 to TRBJ1-2, with D perhaps matching TRBD1 (6 bases). CDR3 length: 17 residues. V lost 1 base and J lost 1, with 16 bases in between. Germline-derived CDR1 and CDR2 are MGHRA and YSYEKL.

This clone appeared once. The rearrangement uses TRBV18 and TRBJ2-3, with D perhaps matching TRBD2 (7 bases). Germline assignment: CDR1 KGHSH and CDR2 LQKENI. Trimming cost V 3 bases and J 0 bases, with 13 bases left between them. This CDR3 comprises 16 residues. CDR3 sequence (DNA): TGTGCCAGCTCACCCCTCGGGGGGCAGAGCACAGATACGCAGTATTTT. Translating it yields CASSPLGGQSTDTQYF. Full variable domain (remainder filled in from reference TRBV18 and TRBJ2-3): NAGVMQNPRHLVRRRGQEARLRCSPMKGHSHVYWYRQLPEEGLKFMVYLQKENIIDESGMPKERFSAEFPKEGPSILRIQQVVRGDSAAYFCASSPLGGQSTDTQYFGPGTRLTVL.

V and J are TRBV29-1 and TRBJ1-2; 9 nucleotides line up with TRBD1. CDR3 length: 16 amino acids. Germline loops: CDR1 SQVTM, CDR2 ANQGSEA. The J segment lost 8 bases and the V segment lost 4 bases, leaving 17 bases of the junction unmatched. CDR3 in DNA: TGCAGCGTTGTTCGAGGGACAGGGATTTATGGGGAAGGCTACACCTTC. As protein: CSVVRGTGIYGEGYTF.

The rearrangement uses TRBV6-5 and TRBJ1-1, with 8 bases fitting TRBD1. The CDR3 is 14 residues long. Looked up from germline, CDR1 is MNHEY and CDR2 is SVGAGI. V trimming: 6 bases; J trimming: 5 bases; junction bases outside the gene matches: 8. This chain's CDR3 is CASSADRGRTEAFF. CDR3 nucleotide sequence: TGTGCCAGCAGCGCAGACAGGGGCCGGACTGAAGCTTTCTTT.

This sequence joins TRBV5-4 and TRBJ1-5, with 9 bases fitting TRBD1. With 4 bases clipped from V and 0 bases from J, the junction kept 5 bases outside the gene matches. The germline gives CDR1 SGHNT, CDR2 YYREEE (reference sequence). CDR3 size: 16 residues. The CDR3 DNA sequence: TGTGCCAGCAGCAGCTGGACAGGGGCTAGCAATCAGCCCCAGCATTTT. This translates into CASSSWTGASNQPQHF.

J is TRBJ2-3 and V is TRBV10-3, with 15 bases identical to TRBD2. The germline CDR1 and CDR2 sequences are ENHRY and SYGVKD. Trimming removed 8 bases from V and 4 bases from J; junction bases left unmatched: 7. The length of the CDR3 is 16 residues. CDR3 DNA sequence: TGTGCCATCTGGACTAGCGGGGGGGCACACTCAGATACGCAGTATTTT. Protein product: CAIWTSGGAHSDTQYF.

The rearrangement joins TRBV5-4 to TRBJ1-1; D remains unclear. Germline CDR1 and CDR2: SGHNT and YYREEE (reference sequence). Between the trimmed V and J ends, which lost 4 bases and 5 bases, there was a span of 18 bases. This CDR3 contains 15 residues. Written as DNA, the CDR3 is TGTGCCAGCAGCCCGGACGGGGTTCTCGGGACTGAAGCTTTCTTT. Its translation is CASSPDGVLGTEAFF. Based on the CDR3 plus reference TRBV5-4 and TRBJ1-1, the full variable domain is ETGVTQSPTHLIKTRGQQVTLRCSSQSGHNTVSWYQQALGQGPQFIFQYYREEENGRGNFPPRFSGLQFPNYSSELNVNALELDDSALYLCASSPDGVLGTEAFFGQGTRLTVV.